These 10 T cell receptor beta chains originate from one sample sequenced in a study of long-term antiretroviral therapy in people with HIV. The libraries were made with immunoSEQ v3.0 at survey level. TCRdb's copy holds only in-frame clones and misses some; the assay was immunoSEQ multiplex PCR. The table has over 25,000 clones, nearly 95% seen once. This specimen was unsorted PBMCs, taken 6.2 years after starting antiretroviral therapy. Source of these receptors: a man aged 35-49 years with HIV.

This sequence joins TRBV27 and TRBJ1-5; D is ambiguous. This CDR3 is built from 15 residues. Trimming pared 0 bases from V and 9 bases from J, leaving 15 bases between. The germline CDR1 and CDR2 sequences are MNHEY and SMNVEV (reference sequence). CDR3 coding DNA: TGTGCCAGCAGTTTATCCGGACCCATGATTAGGCCCCAGCATTTT. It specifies CASSLSGPMIRPQHF.

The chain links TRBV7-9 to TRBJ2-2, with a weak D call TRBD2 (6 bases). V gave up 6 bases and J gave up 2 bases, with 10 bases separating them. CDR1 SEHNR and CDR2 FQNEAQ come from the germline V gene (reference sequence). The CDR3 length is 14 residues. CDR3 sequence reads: CASSGSGNTGELFF. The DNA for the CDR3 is TGTGCCAGCAGTGGTAGCGGTAACACCGGGGAGCTGTTTTTT.

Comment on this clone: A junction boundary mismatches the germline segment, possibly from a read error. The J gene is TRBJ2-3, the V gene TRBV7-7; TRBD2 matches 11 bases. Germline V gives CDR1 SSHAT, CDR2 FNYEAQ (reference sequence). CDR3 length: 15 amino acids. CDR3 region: CASSPGPTSGETQYF. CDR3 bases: TGTGCTAGCAGCCCTGGGCCGACTAGCGGGGAAACGCAGTATTTT.

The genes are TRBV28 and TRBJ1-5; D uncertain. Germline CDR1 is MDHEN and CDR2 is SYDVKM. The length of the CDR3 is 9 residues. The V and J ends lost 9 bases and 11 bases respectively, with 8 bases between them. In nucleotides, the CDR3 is TGTGCCAGTGGTAAGTCCCAGCATTTT. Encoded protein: CASGKSQHF.

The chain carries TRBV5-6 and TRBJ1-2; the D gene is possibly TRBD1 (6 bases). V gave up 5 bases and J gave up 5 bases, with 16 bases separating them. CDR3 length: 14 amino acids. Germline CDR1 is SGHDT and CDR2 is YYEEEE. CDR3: CASSSTGFLYGYTF. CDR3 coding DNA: TGTGCCAGCAGTTCAACAGGGTTCCTTTATGGCTACACCTTC.

The CDR3 spells CASSLQGRTEAFF. CDR3 nucleotides: TGTGCCAGCAGTTTACAGGGTCGGACTGAAGCTTTCTTT. The chain employs TRBV27 and TRBJ1-1; TRBD1 is a possible D gene (5 bases). From germline, CDR1 is MNHEY and CDR2 SMNVEV (reference sequence). Trimming took 2 bases from V and 5 from J, leaving 9 bases between them. CDR3 length: 13 residues.

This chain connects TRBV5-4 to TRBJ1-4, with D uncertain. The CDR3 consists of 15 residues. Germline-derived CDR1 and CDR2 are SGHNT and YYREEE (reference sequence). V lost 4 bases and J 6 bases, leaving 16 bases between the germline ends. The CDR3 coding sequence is TGTGCCAGCAGCGTATCGGGATTAGTGGATGAAAAACTGTTTTTT. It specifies CASSVSGLVDEKLFF.

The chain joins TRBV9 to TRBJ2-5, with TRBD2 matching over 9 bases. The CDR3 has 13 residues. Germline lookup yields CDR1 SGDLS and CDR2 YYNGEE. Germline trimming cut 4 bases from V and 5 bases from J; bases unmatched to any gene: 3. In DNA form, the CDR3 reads TGTGCCAGCAGCCACGGGACTAGCGAGACCCAGTACTTC. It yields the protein CASSHGTSETQYF.

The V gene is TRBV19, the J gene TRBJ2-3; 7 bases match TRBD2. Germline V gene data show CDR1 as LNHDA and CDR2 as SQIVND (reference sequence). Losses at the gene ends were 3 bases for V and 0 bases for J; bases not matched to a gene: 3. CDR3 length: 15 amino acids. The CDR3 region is CASSISRGSTDTQYF. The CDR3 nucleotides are TGTGCCAGTAGTATTTCGCGGGGGAGCACAGATACGCAGTATTTT.

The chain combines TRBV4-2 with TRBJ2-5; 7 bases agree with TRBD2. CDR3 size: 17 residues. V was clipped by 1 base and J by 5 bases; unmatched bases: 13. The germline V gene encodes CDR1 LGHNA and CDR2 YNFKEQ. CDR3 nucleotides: TGTGCCAGCAGCCAAGGGATCGGCGGGAGTTCCCAGGAGACCCAGTACTTC. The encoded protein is CASSQGIGGSSQETQYF.